This T cell receptor beta chain was sequenced in a study of identical twins. Whole-study results and caveats: Twin pairs' shared out-of-frame alpha sequences were enriched in low generation probability. Weaker excess twin sharing was seen among beta out-of-frame sequences.

Healthy Caucasians were all of the donors. Template switching created a universal primer site, and the cDNA included unique molecular identifiers. TCRdb called the 5' RACE reads again in MiXCR, with one record for every CDR3 protein. In the table there are hundreds of thousands of distinct CDR3 sequences, around a tenth of which are singletons. A few counts support this clonotype. Its antigen is unidentified. The source is a woman in her late teens or twenties in good health. Sequenced input: memory (CD45RO+) T cells sorted from blood.

CDR3 sequence: CASTNQRQPQHF. The CDR3 nucleotides read TGTGCCAGTACCAATCAGAGACAGCCCCAGCATTTT. The V and J genes are TRBV19 and TRBJ1-5; D ambiguous. Trimming took 7 bases from V and 7 from J, leaving 11 bases between them. CDR3 size: 12 residues. Germline-derived CDR1 and CDR2 are LNHDA and SQIVND (reference sequence).